Shown below are 9 T cell receptor beta chains from a single sample sequenced in a study of radiation and T cells in renal cell carcinoma. Clones were read by immunoSEQ multiplex PCR, and TCRdb kept only the in-frame ones, dropping some. Found here are more than 75,000 clones, roughly four fifths of them singletons; the top ten hold around 6.7%. Regarding time point: baseline pretreatment blood. This sample's treatment: 15 Gy SBRT to primary tumor, nephrectomy 4 weeks later. Here the sequenced sample was blood, taken from a patient whose treatment included radiotherapy and nephrectomy. The receptors originated from a man aged 60 to 69 with renal cell carcinoma.

The J gene is TRBJ2-7, the V gene TRBV4-1, with a weak D call TRBD2 (6 bases). CDR3 length equals 14 residues. CDR1 and CDR2 (germline): MGHRA, YSYEKL. V shed 8 bases and J shed 3 bases, with 17 bases lying between them. The CDR3 protein is CASAQDYRDYEQYF. In nucleotides, the CDR3 is TGCGCCAGCGCCCAGGACTATAGGGACTACGAGCAGTACTTC.

This clone was recorded a few times. The genes are TRBV10-3 and TRBJ2-5, with 9 bases aligning to TRBD1. CDR1 is ENHRY and CDR2 is SYGVKD in the germline V gene. The CDR3 runs 15 residues. V gave up 3 bases and J gave up 4 bases; unmatched junction bases: 6. The CDR3 protein is CAISDALTGGETQYF. The DNA of the CDR3 is TGTGCCATCAGTGACGCTTTGACAGGGGGAGAGACCCAGTACTTC.

This clone was detected only a few times. The V gene is TRBV7-3, the J gene TRBJ2-5; 11 nucleotides line up with TRBD2. The germline V gene has CDR1 SGHTA and CDR2 FQGTGA. V dropped 5 bases and J dropped 3; count of bases not matched to a gene: 2. The CDR3 loop spans 14 amino acids. The DNA for the CDR3 is TGTGCCAGCAGCCCGGGACTAGCGGAAGAGACCCAGTACTTC. Amino acids: CASSPGLAEETQYF.

The V call is TRBV5-1, the J call TRBJ1-1; D unresolved. Looked up from germline, CDR1 is SGHRS and CDR2 is YFSETQ. CDR3 size: 11 residues. Trimming stripped 0 bases from V and 4 bases from J, with 1 base between. In DNA form, the CDR3 reads TGCGCCAGCAGCTTGGGCACTGAAGCTTTCTTT. Translation gives CASSLGTEAFF.

The rearrangement joins TRBV7-9 to TRBJ2-3, with 11 positions matching TRBD2. The length of the CDR3 is 18 residues. The V gene's germline CDR1 is SEHNR and CDR2 FQNEAQ (reference sequence). V gave up 5 bases and J gave up 2 bases; unmatched junction bases: 12. CDR3 loop: CASSQWLAGGLFTDTQYF. Here the CDR3 DNA reads TGTGCCAGCAGCCAATGGCTAGCGGGAGGATTGTTCACAGATACGCAGTATTTT.

The V and J genes are TRBV11-2 and TRBJ1-5; TRBD1 might be the D (5 bases). Trimming took off 0 bases at V and 8 bases at J, with 17 bases between the two ends. The CDR3 consists of 16 residues. Looked up from germline, CDR1 is SGHAT and CDR2 is FQNNGV. CDR3 in amino acids: CASSLDIGDGVKPQHF. Here the CDR3 DNA reads TGTGCCAGCAGCTTAGATATAGGGGACGGGGTGAAGCCCCAGCATTTT.

The CDR3 coding sequence is TGTGCCAGCAGCTCCAGTGGGGGAAATGAGCAGTTCTTC. Amino acids: CASSSSGGNEQFF. V gene TRBV7-7 combines with J gene TRBJ2-1; TRBD1 or TRBD2 may be the D gene (5 bases each). V dropped 4 bases and J dropped 7 bases, with 11 bases sitting between them. Germline assignment: CDR1 SSHAT and CDR2 FNYEAQ (reference sequence). This CDR3 region has 13 residues.

In its sample, this clone was seen a few times. The V call is TRBV2, the J call TRBJ1-4; D is ambiguous. The CDR3 is 16 residues long. V was cut by 1 base and J by 5 bases, with 14 bases left in between. In germline, CDR1 is SNHLY, CDR2 FYNNEI. The CDR3 DNA reads TGTGCCAGCAGTGAAGGTTGGGGTCGCGGCAATGAAAAACTGTTTTTT. Protein sequence: CASSEGWGRGNEKLFF.

This sequence joins TRBV11-2 and TRBJ2-7, with 10 bases aligning to TRBD1. The CDR3 contains 16 residues. V lost 1 base to trimming and J lost 3 bases; unmatched junction nucleotides: 6. Germline assignment: CDR1 SGHAT and CDR2 FQNNGV. CDR3 sequence: CASSLGLDRGIYEQYF. The CDR3 DNA reads as TGTGCCAGCAGCTTAGGATTGGACAGGGGGATCTACGAGCAGTACTTC. Looking up the rest from reference TRBV11-2 and TRBJ2-7 gives the full variable domain: EAGVAQSPRYKIIEKRQSVAFWCNPISGHATLYWYQQILGQGPKLLIQFQNNGVVDDSQLPKDRFSAERLKGVDSTLKIQPAKLEDSAVYLCASSLGLDRGIYEQYFGPGTRLTVT.